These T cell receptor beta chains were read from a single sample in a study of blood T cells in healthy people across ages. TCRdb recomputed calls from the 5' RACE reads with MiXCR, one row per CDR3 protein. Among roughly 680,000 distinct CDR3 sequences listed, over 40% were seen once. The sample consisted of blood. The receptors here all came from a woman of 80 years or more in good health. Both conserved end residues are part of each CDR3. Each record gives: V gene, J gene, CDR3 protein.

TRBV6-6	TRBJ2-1	CASREGQGNYNEQFF
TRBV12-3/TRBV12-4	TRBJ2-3	CASSEQGNQYF
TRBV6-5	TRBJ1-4	CASSPSGRTNEKLFF
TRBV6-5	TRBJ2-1	CASSYAQGRAEQFF
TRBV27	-	CASSSSGGRTYEQYF
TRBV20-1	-	CSASATSVAYEQYF
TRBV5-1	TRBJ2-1	CASSPRDTSSYNEQFF
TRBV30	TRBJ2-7	CAWGRGNYEQYF
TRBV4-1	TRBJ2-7	CASSQNIAANEQYF
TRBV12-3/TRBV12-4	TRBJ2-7	CASRRAYEQYF
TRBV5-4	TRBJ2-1	CASSYVLQSSYNEQFF
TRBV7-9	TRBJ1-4	CASRFDRDGGEKLFF
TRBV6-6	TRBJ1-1	CASRMNTEAFF
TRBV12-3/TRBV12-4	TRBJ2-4	CASSPRLLAKNIQYF
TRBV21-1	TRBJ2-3	CASSKAALREADTQYF
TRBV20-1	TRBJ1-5	CSTSRGFSNQPQHF
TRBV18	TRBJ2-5	CASSSGTNQETQYF
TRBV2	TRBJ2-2	CASRPDKPNTGELFF
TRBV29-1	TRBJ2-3	CSVVGGGPDTQYF
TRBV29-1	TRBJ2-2	CSVDGDRGLNTGELFF
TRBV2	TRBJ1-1	CAGTRTENTEAFF
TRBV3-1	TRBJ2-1	CASSQEARQVNEQFF
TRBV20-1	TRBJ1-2	CSATGQSYGYTF
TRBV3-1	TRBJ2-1	CASKSGREQFF
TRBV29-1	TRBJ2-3	CSVELSGYTQYF
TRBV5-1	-	CASSSTGGSNEQYF
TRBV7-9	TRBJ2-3	CASSLVVPTTDTQYF
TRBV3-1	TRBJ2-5	CASSQLTGLAEETQYF
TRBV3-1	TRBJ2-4	CASSQETGMGQKNIQYF
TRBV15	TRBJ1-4	CATSSLGQPTNEKLFF
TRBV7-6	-	CASSPSRAFATEQYF
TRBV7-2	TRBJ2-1	CANSLSGGYYNEQFF
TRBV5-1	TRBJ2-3	CASSVDPTDTQYF
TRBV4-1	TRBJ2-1	CASSQEGLRGDNEQFF
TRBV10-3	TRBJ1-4	CAISEAGGVGEKLFF
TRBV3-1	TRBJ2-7	CASRRQGVDEQYF
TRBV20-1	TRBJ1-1	CSARTRGAMNTEAFF
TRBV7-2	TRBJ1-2	CASSTRPGQGRGYTF
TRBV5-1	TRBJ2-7	CASSSTGGFSYEQYF
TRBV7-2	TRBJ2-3	CASSFGRVPTDTQYF
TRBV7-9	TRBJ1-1	CSSSTQTGWRNTEAFF
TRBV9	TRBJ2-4	CASSVVPGAKNIQYF
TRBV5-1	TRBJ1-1	CASSNIVGSDSTEAFF
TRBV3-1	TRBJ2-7	CASSQAGTVSSYEQYF
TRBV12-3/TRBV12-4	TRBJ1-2	CASSYDRVNYGYTF